This T cell receptor beta chain was found in a study of shared clonotypes between healthy human individuals. Samples left unsorted employed some 95 million PBMCs for genomic DNA. This clone was seen a few times. Its specificity is unknown. Loaded into unsorted PBMC replicate PCRs was 300 ng DNA, 30,000 to 35,000 T cell genomes. The unsorted PBMC sample used ten immunoSEQ deep assay plates. Assay used: immunoSEQ multiplex PCR; TCRdb lists only in-frame clones, some missing. This table has around 500,000 clones, about 78% appearing once. This CDR3 comprises 15 residues. Germline CDR1 and CDR2: SGHNT and YYREEE (reference sequence). The ends were cut back, 0 bases at V and 3 bases at J, with 13 bases in the middle. General study points: With few donors, the genetic and exposure-history diversity represented was limited.

The sequencing input was PBMCs. The chain uses TRBV5-4 and TRBJ2-7; D uncertain. The sequence was obtained from a woman between 35 and 50 years old in good health. Some clones in this sample may be carry-over from other donors' samples. CDR3 loop: CASSLESARSYEQYF. In DNA form, the CDR3 reads TGTGCCAGCAGCTTGGAGTCGGCTAGGAGCTACGAGCAGTACTTC.